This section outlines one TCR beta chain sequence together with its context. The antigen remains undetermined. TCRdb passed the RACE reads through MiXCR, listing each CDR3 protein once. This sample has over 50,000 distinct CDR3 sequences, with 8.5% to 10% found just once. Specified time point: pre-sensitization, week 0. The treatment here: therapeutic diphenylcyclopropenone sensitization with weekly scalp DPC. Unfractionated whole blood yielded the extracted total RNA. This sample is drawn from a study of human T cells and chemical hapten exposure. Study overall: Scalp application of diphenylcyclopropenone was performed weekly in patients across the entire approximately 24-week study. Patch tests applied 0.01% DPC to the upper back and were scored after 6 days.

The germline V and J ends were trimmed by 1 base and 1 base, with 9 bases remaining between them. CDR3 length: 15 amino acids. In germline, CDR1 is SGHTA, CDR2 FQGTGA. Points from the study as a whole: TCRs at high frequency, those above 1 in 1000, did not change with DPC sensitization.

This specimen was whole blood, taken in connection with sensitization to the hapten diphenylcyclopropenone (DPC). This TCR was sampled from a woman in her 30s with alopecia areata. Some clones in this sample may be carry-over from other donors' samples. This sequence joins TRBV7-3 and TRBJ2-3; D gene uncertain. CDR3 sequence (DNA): TGTGCCAGCAGCTTAAGTCCTGGGGGCACAGATACGCAGTATTTT. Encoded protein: CASSLSPGGTDTQYF.